This entry lists 21 T cell receptor beta chains sequenced from one sample in a study of blood T cell repertoires in COVID-19. Clones were sequenced by immunoSEQ multiplex PCR, and TCRdb holds only the in-frame ones, with some missing. The repertoire has about 400,000 clones, roughly 84% of them found once; the top ten carry 2.5% to 3%. The specimen was PBMCs or T cells enriched from blood (not recorded which). The receptors shown here come from a woman in her thirties who had recovered from COVID-19.

V and J are TRBV19 and TRBJ2-1; D is perhaps TRBD1 (5 bases). Trimming shortened V by 3 bases and J by 0 bases, and 9 bases separated the two germline ends. Germline V gene sequence: CDR1 LNHDA, CDR2 SQIVND (reference sequence). The CDR3 is 15 amino acids. The CDR3 region has the DNA TGTGCCAGTAGTATGACAGATAGCTCCTACAATGAGCAGTTCTTC. As protein: CASSMTDSSYNEQFF.

CDR3 sequence reads: CASSQGPTGYSNQPQHF. DNA of the CDR3: TGTGCCAGCTCACAGGGACCGACAGGGTATAGCAATCAGCCCCAGCATTTT. J is TRBJ1-5 and V is TRBV18; the match to TRBD1 covers 7 bases. The CDR3 has 17 amino acids. Looked up from germline, CDR1 is KGHSH and CDR2 is LQKENI. Losses at the gene ends were 4 bases for V and 0 bases for J; bases not matched to a gene: 9.

DNA of the CDR3: TGTGCCAGCAGCGAGGAGGGACAGGGGTACGAGCAGTACTTC. Translation: CASSEEGQGYEQYF. The chain carries TRBV9 and TRBJ2-7, with 10 bases lining up with TRBD1. The V gene's germline CDR1 is SGDLS and CDR2 YYNGEE. The CDR3 extends over 14 amino acids. V shed 3 bases and J 4 bases; nucleotides not matched to a gene: 4.

This chain connects TRBV7-2 to TRBJ2-7, with TRBD1 matching over 7 bases. After removal of 5 bases from V and 4 bases from J, the junction contained 8 bases not matched to a gene. The germline V gene encodes CDR1 SGHTA and CDR2 FQGNSA. The CDR3 is 14 residues long. DNA of the CDR3: TGTGCCAGCAGCCCTCCGGGACAGCCTTACGAGCAGTACTTC. Protein sequence: CASSPPGQPYEQYF.

The chain joins TRBV5-4 to TRBJ2-7; TRBD2 matches at 8 bases. Germline V gives CDR1 SGHNT, CDR2 YYREEE (reference sequence). The CDR3 has 15 residues. The J segment lost 6 bases and the V segment lost 0 bases, leaving 8 bases of the junction unmatched. Written as DNA, the CDR3 is TGTGCCAGCAGCTTGGGGCGGGGACTAGTGGTCGAGCAGTACTTC. Its translation is CASSLGRGLVVEQYF. Full variable domain (missing parts from reference TRBV5-4 and TRBJ2-7): ETGVTQSPTHLIKTRGQQVTLRCSSQSGHNTVSWYQQALGQGPQFIFQYYREEENGRGNFPPRFSGLQFPNYSSELNVNALELDDSALYLCASSLGRGLVVEQYFGPGTRLTVT.

The chain has TRBV11-3 and TRBJ1-6; TRBD1 might be the D (5 bases). The germline V gene encodes CDR1 SGHNT and CDR2 YENEEA. The length of the CDR3 is 16 residues. V was trimmed by 7 bases and J by 1 base, leaving 14 bases between them. DNA for the CDR3: TGTGCCAGCACCCCCATCGGGGGGTCCTATAATTCACCCCTCCACTTT. Translating it yields CASTPIGGSYNSPLHF.

The V and J genes are TRBV28 and TRBJ2-7; 10 nucleotides agree with TRBD2. This CDR3 comprises 14 residues. The V gene's germline CDR1 is MDHEN and CDR2 SYDVKM. The J segment lost 7 bases and the V segment lost 5 bases, leaving 8 bases of the junction unmatched. Here the CDR3 reads CASSIGTSEKEQYF. CDR3 DNA sequence: TGTGCCAGCAGTATAGGGACTAGCGAGAAAGAGCAGTACTTC.

This chain joins TRBV27 and TRBJ1-5; no clear D gene. CDR1 is MNHEY and CDR2 is SMNVEV in the germline V gene (reference sequence). Between the trimmed V and J ends, which lost 2 bases and 1 base, there was a span of 3 bases. The CDR3 extends over 13 amino acids. The CDR3 nucleotides read TGTGCCAGCAGTTTACAGAGCAATCAGCCCCAGCATTTT. Its protein product is CASSLQSNQPQHF.

The V and J genes are TRBV7-9 and TRBJ1-3, with 9 bases matching TRBD1. The CDR3 has 16 amino acids. In germline, CDR1 is SEHNR, CDR2 FQNEAQ (reference sequence). V gave up 5 bases and J gave up 2 bases; unmatched junction bases: 7. The CDR3, as DNA: TGTGCCAGCAGCCCGGACAGGGGAAGAGCTGGAAACACCATATATTTT. This gives the protein CASSPDRGRAGNTIYF.

The V call is TRBV28, the J call TRBJ2-5, with D possibly matching TRBD2 (6 bases). The CDR3 extends over 13 amino acids. The germline V gene encodes CDR1 MDHEN and CDR2 SYDVKM. Trimming pared 6 bases from V and 10 bases from J, leaving 18 bases between. DNA for the CDR3: TGTGCCAGCAGATCAGCGGGCCTGTTCGTCCAGTACTTC. This gives the protein CASRSAGLFVQYF.

This clone was picked up a small number of times. The chain combines TRBV7-9 with TRBJ1-2; TRBD1 matches 9 bases. V lost 2 bases and J lost 6; bases outside the gene matches: 10. CDR1 is SEHNR and CDR2 is FQNEAQ in the germline V gene (reference sequence). This CDR3 has 16 residues. The CDR3, as DNA: TGTGCCAGCAGCTTATTGTCTGAGACAGGGGGAAATGGCTACACCTTC. Translated: CASSLLSETGGNGYTF.

This clone showed up just a few times. The gene calls are TRBV10-2 and TRBJ1-1, with TRBD1 matching 7 bases. Unmatched junction bases numbered 6, after V lost 6 bases and J lost 2 bases. The CDR3 spans 14 residues. In germline, CDR1 is WSHSY, CDR2 SAAADI. CDR3 nucleotide sequence: TGCGCCAGCAGCCCGACAGGGTTAAACACTGAAGCTTTCTTT. This encodes CASSPTGLNTEAFF.

The chain employs TRBV6-1 and TRBJ2-7, with a possible D match to TRBD1 (6 bases). Germline values: CDR1 MNHNS, CDR2 SASEGT. CDR3 size: 14 residues. The V end was cut by 3 bases, the J end by 0 bases, with 9 bases between. The CDR3 loop is CASSDGRGSYEQYF. The CDR3 DNA reads TGTGCCAGCAGTGACGGCAGGGGCTCCTACGAGCAGTACTTC.

The chain links TRBV19 to TRBJ1-4; D ambiguous. V was cut by 5 bases and J by 6 bases, with 19 bases left in between. The germline V gene encodes CDR1 LNHDA and CDR2 SQIVND (reference sequence). The CDR3 spans 16 residues. CDR3 loop: CASSLPTGLPYEKLFF. The CDR3 region has the DNA TGTGCCAGTAGTCTTCCGACGGGTCTTCCCTATGAAAAACTGTTTTTT.

This clone was counted once. The CDR3 spells CASSLFSDRAYNEQFF. CDR3 coding DNA: TGCGCCAGCAGCTTATTTTCCGACAGGGCCTACAATGAGCAGTTCTTC. The V gene is TRBV5-1, the J gene TRBJ2-1; TRBD1 matches at 7 bases. The CDR3 totals 16 residues. CDR1 is SGHRS and CDR2 is YFSETQ in the germline V gene. Germline trimming cut 2 bases from V and 2 bases from J; bases unmatched to any gene: 7.

The chain joins TRBV29-1 to TRBJ2-2, with TRBD2 matching over 8 bases. Unmatched junction bases numbered 5, after V lost 4 bases and J lost 1 base. The CDR3 runs to 15 residues. Germline CDR1 SQVTM, CDR2 ANQGSEA. The DNA of the CDR3 is TGCAGCGTTGGATCTAGCGGGCGGAACACCGGGGAGCTGTTTTTT. Protein sequence: CSVGSSGRNTGELFF.

This chain joins TRBV7-9 and TRBJ1-1; 8 bases agree with TRBD1. V lost 4 bases, J lost 7 bases, and 8 bases stayed unmatched. Germline V CDR1 and CDR2: SEHNR, FQNEAQ (reference sequence). This CDR3 region has 14 residues. CDR3 DNA: TGTGCCAGCAGCTCGACAGGGGAAATTGATGAAGCTTTCTTT. This codes for CASSSTGEIDEAFF.

The CDR3, as DNA: TGTGCCAGCAGCTTCGGACAGGAGAACACTGAAGCTTTCTTT. Translation: CASSFGQENTEAFF. The chain has TRBV5-6 and TRBJ1-1; 7 nucleotides agree with TRBD1. The CDR3 is 14 amino acids. Trimming cost V 2 bases and J 1 base; bases outside gene matches: 2. From germline, CDR1 is SGHDT and CDR2 YYEEEE.

This clone was counted only a few times. The chain recombines TRBV5-1 with TRBJ1-6, with a tentative D call TRBD1 (5 bases). The CDR3 contains 14 residues. The ends were cut back, 4 bases at V and 7 bases at J, with 12 bases in the middle. CDR1 and CDR2 (germline): SGHRS, YFSETQ. DNA for the CDR3: TGCGCCAGCAGCCCCAGGGAAGGAAATTCACCCCTCCACTTT. Translation: CASSPREGNSPLHF.

The genes are TRBV7-2 and TRBJ1-5; TRBD1 is a possible D gene (5 bases). CDR1 and CDR2 (germline): SGHTA, FQGNSA. V lost 5 bases to trimming and J lost 10 bases, with 18 bases between them. CDR3 length equals 14 residues. This chain's CDR3 is CASSRPSGEGPQHF. CDR3 DNA sequence: TGTGCCAGCAGCCGTCCCTCGGGGGAGGGTCCCCAGCATTTT.

The genes are TRBV7-9 and TRBJ1-1, with D unresolved. Germline-derived CDR1 and CDR2 are SEHNR and FQNEAQ (reference sequence). Trimming shortened V by 4 bases and J by 6 bases, and 15 bases separated the two germline ends. The CDR3 runs to 14 residues. CDR3 coding DNA: TGTGCCAGCAGCTCTACGGGGAGTGACGCTGAAGCTTTCTTT. Translating it yields CASSSTGSDAEAFF.